One sample yielded the 9 T cell receptor beta chains listed below, sequenced in a study of beta chain features in type 1 diabetes (dated by TCRdb to between 2017 and 2018). Libraries were constructed by the immunoSEQ multiplex PCR assay. The High Capacity cDNA Reverse Transcription Kit was used to reverse transcribe all of the isolated RNA, meaning that expressed TCRB transcripts were what got sequenced. As stored in TCRdb, this immuneACCESS dataset retains in-frame rearrangements with V and J assigned. A fraction of the clones does not appear; measured against another copy, unresolved V genes explain less than half of the discrepancy, and the remainder lacks a known reason. The sample table holds roughly 250,000 clones, of which 68% were seen once. The ten top clones hold about 0.05% of the sample. Sequences were obtained from naive CD4+ T cells from blood. What this sample's cell subset or site label stands for: true naive CD4+ T cells. Receptor source: a man aged 25-45 years in good health.

In this sample, this clone turned up a few times. The chain couples TRBV30 to TRBJ2-1; D not resolved. The CDR3 covers 13 residues. V lost 5 bases and J 7 bases, leaving 15 bases between the germline ends. CDR1 and CDR2 from the germline V gene are GTSNPN and SVGIG (reference sequence). In DNA form, the CDR3 reads TGTGCCTGGGAGACGGCCTTCCGAAATGAGCAGTTCTTC. Residues: CAWETAFRNEQFF.

This clone was seen a handful of times. The gene calls are TRBV23-1 and TRBJ2-7, with D possibly matching TRBD1 (7 bases). TRBV23-1 is treated as an ORF (open reading frame) with a function not yet certain. Trimming cost V 3 bases and J 2 bases, with 14 bases left between them. The CDR3 is 15 amino acids. The CDR3 DNA reads as TGCGCCAGCAGTCAGGAGCGGAGGGGGCCCTACGAGCAGTACTTC. It encodes CASSQERRGPYEQYF.

V and J are TRBV29-1 and TRBJ1-3; 9 nucleotides line up with TRBD1. V trimming: 6 bases; J trimming: 9 bases; junction bases outside the gene matches: 21. The CDR3 extends over 17 amino acids. Germline V gene lookup returns CDR1 SQVTM and CDR2 ANQGSEA. CDR3 amino acids: CSVFRDREKYLWGTIYF. In DNA, the CDR3 is TGCAGCGTCTTCAGGGACAGGGAGAAATACTTGTGGGGCACCATATATTTT.

V and J are TRBV15 and TRBJ2-3; 7 nucleotides align to TRBD2. CDR1 LNHNV and CDR2 YYDKDF come from the germline V gene (reference sequence). Trimming removed 6 bases from V and 0 bases from J; junction bases left unmatched: 6. This CDR3 spans 15 amino acids. Here the CDR3 DNA reads TGTGCCACCAGGGGGGACTACTATAGCACAGATACGCAGTATTTT. It encodes CATRGDYYSTDTQYF.

The V call is TRBV29-1, the J call TRBJ2-1, with no clear D. Trimming stripped 0 bases from V and 14 bases from J, with 8 bases between. The CDR3 is made up of 10 amino acids. Germline CDR1 SQVTM, CDR2 ANQGSEA. The CDR3 here is CSVEESAEFF. In DNA form, the CDR3 reads TGCAGCGTTGAAGAGTCGGCTGAGTTCTTC.

This CDR3 reads CSGRSRAQSGELFF. The CDR3 coding sequence is TGCAGCGGACGATCCAGGGCTCAGAGCGGGGAGCTGTTTTTT. The V call is TRBV29-1, the J call TRBJ2-2; the D gene is possibly TRBD1 (5 bases). V dropped 7 bases and J dropped 7 bases, with 19 bases sitting between them. Looked up from germline, CDR1 is SQVTM and CDR2 is ANQGSEA. This CDR3 spans 14 amino acids.

The chain joins TRBV30 to TRBJ1-1, with no clear D. Trimming pared 2 bases from V and 9 bases from J, leaving 16 bases between. The V gene's germline CDR1 is GTSNPN and CDR2 SVGIG (reference sequence). The CDR3 length is 13 residues. DNA for the CDR3: TGTGCCTGGAGTTCCGTGGTGTGGACCAAAGCTTTCTTT. Translated: CAWSSVVWTKAFF.

The chain is built from TRBV6-6 and TRBJ2-7, with D possibly being TRBD1 or TRBD2 (6 bases each). Germline-derived CDR1 and CDR2 are MNHNY and SVGAGI (reference sequence). The CDR3 is 14 amino acids. Deletions cut 5 bases from V and 6 bases from J, with 17 bases between. CDR3: CASSHPGRGGEQYF. In nucleotides, the CDR3 is TGTGCCAGCAGTCACCCCGGCAGGGGAGGCGAGCAGTACTTC.

The rearrangement links TRBV7-8 to TRBJ1-5; D is possibly TRBD1 (5 bases). Germline V lookup: CDR1 SGHVS, CDR2 FQNEAQ. CDR3 length: 16 amino acids. V lost 5 bases, J lost 4 bases, and 18 bases lay in between. CDR3 DNA sequence: TGTGCCAGCAGCCTAGGACCGACAGTCCTTAATCAGCCCCAGCATTTT. Amino acid sequence: CASSLGPTVLNQPQHF.